The 27 T cell receptor beta chains in this list originate from one sample, sequenced in a study of blood T cells in healthy people across ages. The second PCR ran about 6 to 11 cycles with a sample-barcoded 5' primer and J-beta primers. TCRdb reprocessed the 5' RACE reads via MiXCR and lists one record per CDR3 protein. The table has about 580,000 distinct CDR3 sequences, around 50% seen once; the top ten hold approximately 25%. The sequencing input was blood. These receptors came from a man older than 75 in good health.

The chain joins TRBV9 to TRBJ2-5, with 8 bases that match TRBD2. The CDR3 has 15 residues. The junction had 10 bases not matched to a gene; V was cut back by 4 bases and J by 5 bases. Germline V gene sequence: CDR1 SGDLS, CDR2 YYNGEE. The CDR3 region has the DNA TGTGCCAGCAGCTTGGGACTAGGTCCAGGGGAGACCCAGTACTTC. Residues: CASSLGLGPGETQYF.

This clonotype was counted only a few times. The chain recombines TRBV28 with TRBJ2-5; 8 bases line up with TRBD2. V lost 8 bases, J lost 5 bases, and 10 bases stayed unmatched. Germline V gene data show CDR1 as MDHEN and CDR2 as SYDVKM. The CDR3 loop spans 14 amino acids. The CDR3 DNA follows: TGTGCCAGCGATGGGACTAGGGTGAGGGAGACCCAGTACTTC. Its protein is CASDGTRVRETQYF.

The genes are TRBV20-1 and TRBJ2-5; 8 bases agree with TRBD2. TRBJ2-4 explains the end of the DNA better; the J call may be wrong. The CDR3 has 14 amino acids. Germline loops: CDR1 DFQATT, CDR2 SNEGSKA (reference sequence). CDR3: CSASGRAVVNIQYF. Written as DNA, the CDR3 is TGCAGTGCTAGCGGGAGGGCTGTCGTGAACATTCAGTACTTC.

The rearrangement joins TRBV5-1 to TRBJ2-4; 8 nucleotides align to TRBD2. Near its end, the DNA agrees better with TRBJ2-5, so the J call may be wrong. Germline CDR1 and CDR2: SGHRS and YFSETQ. The CDR3 sequence is 17 residues long. As DNA, the CDR3 is TGCGCCAGCAGCTTGAGAAGCGGGAGCGCGCCGCGGGAGACCCAGTACTTC. This translates into CASSLRSGSAPRETQYF.

This sequence joins TRBV3-1 and TRBJ2-5; TRBD2 matches 12 bases. Germline V gene sequence: CDR1 LGHDT, CDR2 YNNKEL (reference sequence). Trimming took 4 bases from V and 0 from J; bases not matched to a gene: 0. CDR3 size: 15 residues. The CDR3 protein is CASSRTSGNQETQYF. The CDR3 coding sequence is TGTGCCAGCAGCCGGACTAGCGGGAACCAAGAGACCCAGTACTTC.

In its sample, this clonotype was seen a few times. The chain couples TRBV4-3 to TRBJ2-4; the D is unclear. CDR3 length: 21 residues. The ends were cut back, 0 bases at V and 1 base at J, with 25 bases in the middle. Germline CDR1 is LGHNA and CDR2 is YSLEER. CDR3 loop: CASSQEIPYKTVTTAKNIQYF. In DNA form, the CDR3 reads TGCGCCAGCAGCCAAGAGATCCCCTATAAGACTGTCACCACTGCCAAAAACATTCAGTACTTC.

J is TRBJ2-5 and V is TRBV6-6; D not resolved. Per the germline V gene, CDR1 is MNHNY and CDR2 is SVGAGI (reference sequence). The CDR3 loop spans 12 amino acids. Between the trimmed V and J ends, which lost 2 bases and 5 bases, there was a span of 6 bases. CDR3 loop: CASSYTKETQYF. CDR3 coding DNA: TGTGCCAGCAGTTACACCAAGGAGACCCAGTACTTC.

V gene TRBV6-5 combines with J gene TRBJ1-2; TRBD1 aligns across 8 bases. V trimming: 6 bases; J trimming: 5 bases; junction bases outside the gene matches: 11. The CDR3 is 15 amino acids. The germline V gene has CDR1 MNHEY and CDR2 SVGAGI. In DNA form, the CDR3 reads TGTGCCAGCAGACGAGGGACAGGCAACCTTTATGGCTACACCTTC. This codes for CASRRGTGNLYGYTF.

The chain employs TRBV10-3 and TRBJ1-1, with 7 bases lining up with TRBD1. This CDR3 is 13 amino acids long. With 4 bases clipped from V and 3 bases from J, the junction kept 2 bases outside the gene matches. CDR1 is ENHRY and CDR2 is SYGVKD in the germline V gene. The CDR3 region has the DNA TGTGCCATCAGTGCAGGGACAGACACTGAAGCTTTCTTT. This gives the protein CAISAGTDTEAFF.

The sample holds many counts of this clonotype. The V call is TRBV6-6, the J call TRBJ2-7; D call uncertain. The CDR3 loop spans 13 amino acids. V was shortened by 2 bases and J by 7 bases, with 12 bases between the two germline ends. Germline V lookup: CDR1 MNHNY, CDR2 SVGAGI (reference sequence). The CDR3 region has the DNA TGTGCCAGCAGTTACGGATCCACGGGTGAGCAGTACTTC. Translating gives CASSYGSTGEQYF.

The chain has TRBV6-1 and TRBJ1-1; D call uncertain. Per the germline V gene, CDR1 is MNHNS and CDR2 is SASEGT. The CDR3 loop spans 13 amino acids. V lost 4 bases and J lost 5, with 11 bases in between. The CDR3, as DNA: TGTGCCAGCAGTGTGGAGAGACTGACTGAAGCTTTCTTT. This encodes CASSVERLTEAFF.

This clonotype appeared many times. The CDR3 bases are TGCAGTGCTACCGCCTTAGGGACTAGCGGATACGAGCAGTACTTC. Translation gives CSATALGTSGYEQYF. The chain couples TRBV20-1 to TRBJ2-7; TRBD2 aligns across 11 bases. CDR1 and CDR2 (germline): DFQATT, SNEGSKA (reference sequence). The CDR3 covers 15 residues. Trimming at V came to 4 bases and at J to 4 bases, leaving 9 bases not matched to a gene.

V gene TRBV4-3 combines with J gene TRBJ2-7; TRBD2 aligns across 10 bases. Germline lookup yields CDR1 LGHNA and CDR2 YSLEER. V gave up 4 bases and J gave up 1 base; unmatched junction bases: 4. CDR3 length: 15 amino acids. The CDR3 sequence: CASSPLLAGSYEQYF. The CDR3 DNA is TGCGCCAGCAGCCCACTACTAGCGGGGTCCTACGAGCAGTACTTC.

This clonotype was counted only a few times. The gene calls are TRBV4-3 and TRBJ2-4, with D uncertain. V gave up 0 bases and J gave up 0 bases, with 6 bases separating them. CDR3 length: 15 amino acids. The germline V gene encodes CDR1 LGHNA and CDR2 YSLEER. In DNA, the CDR3 is TGCGCCAGCAGCCAAGATCGAATAGCCAAAAACATTCAGTACTTC. Its translation is CASSQDRIAKNIQYF.

Many counts were recorded for this clonotype. This chain links TRBV6-6 with TRBJ2-1; maybe TRBD2 (6 bases). The CDR3 has 15 residues. Germline CDR1 MNHNY, CDR2 SVGAGI (reference sequence). Trimming shortened V by 4 bases and J by 1 base, and 11 bases separated the two germline ends. In nucleotides, the CDR3 is TGTGCCAGCAGTTCCGGACTACTATCCTACAATGAGCAGTTCTTC. Amino acids: CASSSGLLSYNEQFF.

Only a few counts were recorded for this clonotype. V gene TRBV5-1 combines with J gene TRBJ1-1; 9 bases are a match to TRBD1. Trimming removed 0 bases from V and 5 bases from J; junction bases left unmatched: 20. This CDR3 is 20 amino acids long. The germline V gene encodes CDR1 SGHRS and CDR2 YFSETQ. The CDR3 DNA reads as TGCGCCAGCAGCTTGGCGCGCCCGGGAAACTACAGGGGGCTCATGACTGAAGCTTTCTTT. Its protein is CASSLARPGNYRGLMTEAFF. The full variable domain, in which reference TRBV5-1 and TRBJ1-1 provide the parts outside the CDR3, is KAGVTQTPRYLIKTRGQQVTLSCSPISGHRSVSWYQQTPGQGLQFLFEYFSETQRNKGNFPGRFSGRQFSNSRSEMNVSTLELGDSALYLCASSLARPGNYRGLMTEAFFGQGTRLTVV.

This clonotype was found a few times. The CDR3 nucleotides are TGTGCCATCAGTGAGTCGACAGGGAGAGGGTATTCCTACAATGAGCAGTTCTTC. This encodes CAISESTGRGYSYNEQFF. V is TRBV10-3 and J is TRBJ2-1; 7 bases are shared with TRBD1. This CDR3 has 18 residues. Trimming cost V 0 bases and J 1 base; bases outside gene matches: 9. Germline CDR1 reads ENHRY; CDR2 reads SYGVKD.

This clonotype has ten or more counts. The chain employs TRBV6-5 and TRBJ2-7, with D perhaps matching TRBD1 (5 bases). The CDR3 sequence is 16 residues long. V lost 2 bases and J lost 0, with 14 bases in between. The germline V gene encodes CDR1 MNHEY and CDR2 SVGAGI. CDR3 sequence: CASSYDGDRSSYEQYF. The CDR3 nucleotides read TGTGCCAGCAGTTACGACGGAGACAGAAGCTCCTACGAGCAGTACTTC.

The chain's CDR3 is CASSEIAGGGEQFF. The DNA for the CDR3 is TGTGCCAGCAGTGAAATAGCGGGAGGGGGTGAGCAGTTCTTC. The chain recombines TRBV6-2 or TRBV6-3 with TRBJ2-1; 11 bases align to TRBD2. V shed 5 bases and J 9 bases; nucleotides not matched to a gene: 6. CDR1 and CDR2 from the germline V gene are MNHEY and SVGEGT. The CDR3 runs 14 residues.

This chain joins TRBV15 and TRBJ2-1; 8 bases fit TRBD1. CDR3 length: 16 residues. The germline gives CDR1 LNHNV, CDR2 YYDKDF (reference sequence). V shed 4 bases, J shed 6 bases, and the junction held 11 bases outside the gene matches. CDR3 sequence reads: CATSKNRDRTLNEQFF. The CDR3 coding sequence is TGTGCCACCAGCAAAAACCGGGACAGGACCCTCAATGAGCAGTTCTTC.

The chain employs TRBV2 and TRBJ2-1, with D possibly TRBD1 on 6 matching bases. V lost 2 bases and J 9 bases, leaving 17 bases between the germline ends. The CDR3 is 15 amino acids. Germline CDR1 is SNHLY and CDR2 is FYNNEI. CDR3 sequence reads: CASSEPAGMGAEQFF. CDR3 bases: TGTGCCAGCAGTGAACCAGCCGGGATGGGGGCTGAGCAGTTCTTC.

The chain couples TRBV5-1 to TRBJ2-6; D unclear. There are 15 residues in the CDR3. Germline lookup yields CDR1 SGHRS and CDR2 YFSETQ. V was cut by 1 base and J by 0 bases, with 5 bases left in between. The CDR3 region has the DNA TGCGCCAGCAGCTTGAGTTTCTCTGGGGCCAACGTCCTGACTTTC. It translates to CASSLSFSGANVLTF.

This chain uses TRBV25-1 with TRBJ1-2, with D uncertain. The CDR3 covers 15 residues. The V and J ends lost 0 bases and 7 bases respectively, with 15 bases between them. Germline values: CDR1 MGHDK, CDR2 SYGVNS. In DNA, the CDR3 is TGTGCCAGCAGTGAATATAGAGGCAGGAGTAGTGGCTACACCTTC. Amino acids: CASSEYRGRSSGYTF.

In its sample, this clonotype was seen a few times. The J gene is TRBJ2-7, the V gene TRBV5-1; 8 positions match TRBD1. CDR1 is SGHRS and CDR2 is YFSETQ in the germline V gene. There are 15 residues in the CDR3. Germline trimming cut 4 bases from V and 4 bases from J; bases unmatched to any gene: 10. CDR3 sequence: CASSPDPDRVYEQYF. The CDR3 coding sequence is TGCGCCAGCAGCCCCGACCCGGACAGGGTTTACGAGCAGTACTTC.

CDR3 residues: CASSLKVGATNNEQFF. As DNA, the CDR3 is TGCGCCAGCAGCTTGAAGGTCGGGGCGACTAACAATGAGCAGTTCTTC. This sequence joins TRBV5-1 and TRBJ2-1; either TRBD1 or TRBD2 may fit D (5 bases each). The V gene's germline CDR1 is SGHRS and CDR2 YFSETQ. The germline V and J ends were trimmed by 1 base and 5 bases, with 16 bases remaining between them. The CDR3 sequence is 16 residues long.

This clonotype was picked up a small number of times. This chain connects TRBV4-3 to TRBJ2-7; 8 nucleotides align to TRBD2. The V gene's germline CDR1 is LGHNA and CDR2 YSLEER. This CDR3 is built from 16 residues. Losses at the gene ends were 0 bases for V and 7 bases for J; bases not matched to a gene: 11. DNA for the CDR3: TGCGCCAGCAGCCAAGATCTCTGGACAGAGCGGGGGGAGCAGTACTTC. Translated: CASSQDLWTERGEQYF.

The chain uses TRBV27 and TRBJ2-7, with 11 bases matching TRBD2. This CDR3 spans 22 amino acids. The V and J ends lost 6 bases and 0 bases, in that order; junction bases with no gene match: 25. The germline V gene encodes CDR1 MNHEY and CDR2 SMNVEV (reference sequence). CDR3 nucleotide sequence: TGTGCCAGCAGCCAGAAGGGGACAGGGTTTCTAGCGGGGGGCCGTAGCTCCTACGAGCAGTACTTC. Translating it yields CASSQKGTGFLAGGRSSYEQYF.